This is a list of T cell receptor beta chains from one sample in a study of prognosis after radiotherapy for stage I lung cancer. TCRdb called the multiplex PCR reads again in MiXCR, with one record for every CDR3 protein. Among tens of thousands of distinct CDR3 sequences listed, about 43% were seen once. Sequences were derived from PBMCs, sampled before or after stereotactic body radiation therapy (not recorded which). The source is a donor older than 45 with non-small cell lung cancer. The CDR3 runs from the conserved cysteine through the conserved F or W. D genes are given only for firm matches. Clone size is shown for a subset of rows, as once, few, many or a class of expanded clone.

>TRBJ1-5|many|-|TRBV20-1|13
TGCAGTGCTGGCGCCCCGGCCAATCAGCCCCAGCATTTT
CSAGAPANQPQHF
>TRBJ2-2|-|-|TRBV7-9|14
TGTGCCAGCAGCTTAAATCCCCAAGCCGGGGAGCTGTTTTTT
CASSLNPQAGELFF
>TRBJ2-7|many|TRBD2|TRBV14|16
TGTGCCAGCAGCCAAGTGACTAGCGGATGGACCTACGAGCAGTACTTC
CASSQVTSGWTYEQYF
>TRBJ2-2|-|TRBD2|TRBV11-2|16
TGTGCCAGCAGCTTAGGACTAGCGGGAGAAACTGGGGAGCTGTTTTTT
CASSLGLAGETGELFF
>TRBJ1-5|many|-|TRBV30|13
TGTGCCTGGAGTAAGCAGAGCAATCAGCCCCAGCATTTT
CAWSKQSNQPQHF
>TRBJ2-1|many|-|TRBV14|14
TGTGCCACCCAGAAGGGGGGATCCTACAATGAGCAGTTCTTC
CATQKGGSYNEQFF
>TRBJ2-1|many|TRBD2|TRBV4-2|20
TGTGCCAGCAGCCAAGATGGGCTAGCGGGAGGGTCAGGGAACTACAATGAGCAGTTCTTC
CASSQDGLAGGSGNYNEQFF
>TRBJ1-2|many|-|TRBV6-1|13
TGTGCCAGCAGTGCTTTGCAGGGAACTGGCTACACCTTC
CASSALQGTGYTF
>TRBJ2-7|many|TRBD2|TRBV20-1|17
TGCAGTGCTAGAGATAGGAGACTAGCGGGATCCAACTACGAGCAGTACTTC
CSARDRRLAGSNYEQYF
>TRBJ2-3|-|-|TRBV30|10
TGTGCCTGGGGCAGAGATACGCAGTATTTT
CAWGRDTQYF
>TRBJ2-2|-|TRBD2|TRBV7-2|16
TGTGCCAGCAGCTCCCGGGGGGTCCCGGACACCGTGGAGCTGTTTTTT
CASSSRGVPDTVELFF
>TRBJ2-5|many|-|TRBV28|15
TGTGCCAGCAGTGAATCCGGAGGGGCCCAAGAGACCCAGTACTTC
CASSESGGAQETQYF
>TRBJ2-3|once|TRBD1|TRBV6-2/TRBV6-3|20
TGTGCCAGCAGTTACCTGGGTTGGGGAACAGGGGGCGAGAGCACAGATACGCAGTATTTT
CASSYLGWGTGGESTDTQYF
>TRBJ2-1|many|-|TRBV14|16
TGTGCCAGCAGCCAAGTTGTCCCTGGGCTCTACAATGAGCAGTTCTTC
CASSQVVPGLYNEQFF
>TRBJ2-1|once|TRBD1|TRBV28|16
TGTGCCAGCAGTTCGGACGGGGACAGGAAACACAATGAGCAGTTCTTC
CASSSDGDRKHNEQFF
>TRBJ1-5|many|-|TRBV20-1|16
TGCAGTGCTAGAGGGTTAGGGGGGGTTCCCAATCAGCCCCAGCATTTT
CSARGLGGVPNQPQHF
>TRBJ1-2|many|TRBD1|TRBV7-2|15
TGTGCCAGCAGCTTAGGCCCGACAGGGGACTATGGCTACACCTTC
CASSLGPTGDYGYTF
>TRBJ2-4|-|TRBD1|TRBV6-1|14
TGTGCCAGCAGTGAAACAGGGGGTGGAAACATTCAGTACTTC
CASSETGGGNIQYF
>TRBJ2-7|-|TRBD1|TRBV5-1|15
TGCGCCAGCAGCCCGACAGGGACCGTAACCTACGAGCAGTACTTC
CASSPTGTVTYEQYF
>TRBJ1-5|once|TRBD1|TRBV20-1|16
TGCAGTGCCGGGACAGGGGCGACCCTAAGCAATCAGCCCCAGCATTTT
CSAGTGATLSNQPQHF
>TRBJ2-7|many|TRBD2|TRBV11-2|15
TGTGCCAGCAGCTTAGGGCTAGCGGGAGGTTACGAGCAGTACTTC
CASSLGLAGGYEQYF
>TRBJ2-5|many|-|TRBV7-2|14
TGTGCCAGCAGCTTAGCGCTAGGGACAGAGACCCAGTACTTC
CASSLALGTETQYF
>TRBJ1-2|-|-|TRBV11-2|18
TGTGCCGGCAGCTTAACCGGAACTCCAAGGCAGTTTTACTATGGCTACACCTTC
CAGSLTGTPRQFYYGYTF
>TRBJ1-5|many|-|TRBV11-2|14
TGTGCCAGCAGTAAAACAGGTATCAATCAGCCCCAGCATTTT
CASSKTGINQPQHF
>TRBJ2-3|few|TRBD1|TRBV6-1|14
TGTGCCAGCAGGCGGACAGGGAGCACAGATACGCAGTATTTT
CASRRTGSTDTQYF
>TRBJ1-1|many|TRBD1|TRBV11-1|14
TGTGCCAGCAGCTTAGCGACAGGGGAGACTGAAGCTTTCTTT
CASSLATGETEAFF
>TRBJ1-3|medium-sized|-|TRBV6-5|17
TGTGCCAGCAGTTACTTGGGGGGTATAGGCTCTGGAAACACCATATATTTT
CASSYLGGIGSGNTIYF
>TRBJ2-6|-|-|TRBV7-6|18
TGTGCCAGCAGCTCCACCGGGACGGGTAGCTCTGGGGCCAACGTACTGACTTTC
CASSSTGTGSSGANVLTF
>TRBJ2-1|-|-|TRBV20-1|14
TGCAGTGCTAGGTCGCAGGGGATTCACAATGAGCAGTTCTTC
CSARSQGIHNEQFF
>TRBJ2-7|many|TRBD1|TRBV13|17
TGTGCCAGCAGCCCCCGACCGGGACAGGGCGCGTCCTACGAGCAGTACTTC
CASSPRPGQGASYEQYF
>TRBJ2-2|many|-|TRBV5-1|15
TGCGCCAGCAAGTCCGGGACGTACTTCACCGGGGAGCTGTTTTTT
CASKSGTYFTGELFF
>TRBJ2-5|many|-|TRBV7-8|13
TGTGCCAGCAGCTTAAGTAGTGTCCAGACCCAGTACTTC
CASSLSSVQTQYF
>TRBJ1-6|many|TRBD1|TRBV5-1|16
TGCGCCAGCGGACGACGAGATGGGACAGGGGTTTCACCCCTCCACTTT
CASGRRDGTGVSPLHF
>TRBJ2-6|many|-|TRBV18|17
TGTGCCAGCTCACCCCGAGGGGCAAGCTCTGGGGCCAACGTCCTGACTTTC
CASSPRGASSGANVLTF
>TRBJ1-6|-|-|TRBV5-4|16
TGTGCCAGCAGCTTGGTGGAAGGACAGCCCAATTCACCCCTCCACTTT
CASSLVEGQPNSPLHF